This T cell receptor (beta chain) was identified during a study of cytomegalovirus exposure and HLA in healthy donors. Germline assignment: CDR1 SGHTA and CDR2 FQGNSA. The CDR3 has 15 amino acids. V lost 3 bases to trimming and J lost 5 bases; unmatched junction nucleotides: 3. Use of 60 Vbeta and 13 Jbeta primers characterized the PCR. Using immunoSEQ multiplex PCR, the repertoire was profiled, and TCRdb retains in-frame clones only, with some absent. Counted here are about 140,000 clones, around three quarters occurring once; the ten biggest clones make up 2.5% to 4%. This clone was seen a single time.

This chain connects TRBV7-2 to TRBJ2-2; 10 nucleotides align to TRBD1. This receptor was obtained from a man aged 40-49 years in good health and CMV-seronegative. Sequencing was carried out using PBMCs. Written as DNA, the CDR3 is TGTGCCAGCAGCTTCCGGGACAGGGGTACCGGGGAGCTGTTTTTT. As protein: CASSFRDRGTGELFF.